The clone carrying this TCR beta chain was seen once. What it binds is not known. This entry belongs to a study of T cell responses to AZD1222 COVID-19 vaccine. This CDR3 has 13 residues. Germline-derived CDR1 and CDR2 are SGHNT and YENEEA. The V gene lost 3 bases and the J gene lost 4 bases, with 10 bases spanning the gap. The method was immunoSEQ multiplex PCR; TCRdb's version includes in-frame clones alone and lacks a portion of them. The repertoire has around 120,000 clones, less than 90% of them found once; the top ten carry about 27%. Findings and caveats of the study: Only after the peak T cell response were repertoires sampled.

The receptor comes from an adult in good health. This rearrangement joins TRBV11-3 to TRBJ2-7; D is ambiguous. The sequences come from peripheral blood, collected on day 0 of AZD1222 vaccination. CDR3 nucleotides: TGTGCCAGCAGCTTGGGGTCACCTTACGAGCAGTACTTC. It translates to CASSLGSPYEQYF.